The following is a TCR beta chain sequence with its context. Its antigen is unknown. The CDR3 extends over 15 amino acids. Per the germline V gene, CDR1 is SGDLS and CDR2 is YYNGEE. V dropped 3 bases and J dropped 1; count of bases not matched to a gene: 4. This record belongs to a study of OX40 agonist ivuxolimab in advanced cancers. Study-level results: CD8+ T cells showed, on average, more clonal expansion than CD4+ cells.

Measured with immunoSEQ multiplex PCR; TCRdb has only the in-frame clones, and not every one. The sample has tens of thousands of clones, 86% seen once; the top ten hold 1.2%. Individuals having autoimmune disease history or systemic immunosuppression were not enrolled. The origin of this receptor is an adult with an advanced solid tumor such as melanoma, head and neck, liver or kidney cancer. The sequences come from CD4+ or CD8+ T cells sorted from blood, collected in a trial of the OX40 agonist ivuxolimab. The rearrangement uses TRBV9 and TRBJ1-2, with 9 bases fitting TRBD1. CDR3 DNA sequence: TGTGCCAGCAGCGACGGACAGGGGAGTAACTATGGCTACACCTTC. The encoded protein is CASSDGQGSNYGYTF.